This T cell receptor beta chain originates from a study of regulatory T cells in long-lasting Graves disease. Sequencing libraries for TCR beta were prepared with iRepertoire HTBI primers and Arm-PCR of CDR3 regions. Via MiXCR, TCRdb re-called the multiplex PCR reads, giving one row per CDR3 protein. The table shows 400,000 to 550,000 distinct CDR3 sequences, with roughly 17% occurring only once. Time point indicated: newly diagnosed GD, antithyroid drugs for less than 3 months. Isolated PBMC RNA provided the starting material for the TCR library. Patients were from an endocrinology department in Xi'an, China. The length of the CDR3 is 14 residues. J was trimmed by 3 bases and V by 7 bases; bases with no gene match: 9. The same specimen was also included in a second study, on T cells in Graves' hyperthyroidism and ophthalmopathy.

The chain carries TRBV12-3 or TRBV12-4 and TRBJ2-7, with 7 bases lining up with TRBD2. The TCR comes from a woman younger than 35 with Graves disease. The material sequenced was peripheral blood mononuclear cells (PBMCs), taken at new diagnosis, from a patient treated with antithyroid drugs. The CDR3 DNA reads TGTGCCAGCACCTCGAGGGAGGGGCACTACGAGCAGTACTTC. This encodes CASTSREGHYEQYF.